Below, 28 T cell receptor beta chains from the same sample are listed, as sequenced in a study of shared clonotypes between healthy human individuals. Assay used: immunoSEQ multiplex PCR; TCRdb lists only in-frame clones, some missing. Counted here are over 950,000 clones, about 80% occurring once; the ten biggest clones make up over 0.8%. Sequenced material: memory CD4+ T cells from PBMCs. Specified subset: CD45RA-negative fraction. Source of these receptors: a man aged 18-30 years in good health. Some clones in this sample may be carry-over from other donors' samples.

The chain couples TRBV7-2 to TRBJ2-7; D possibly corresponds to TRBD2 (6 bases). Germline V gene sequence: CDR1 SGHTA, CDR2 FQGNSA. The CDR3 is 13 residues long. Between the trimmed V and J ends, which lost 5 bases and 7 bases, there was a span of 15 bases. The CDR3 loop is CASSPLVAGEQYF. In nucleotides, the CDR3 is TGTGCCAGCAGCCCCCTCGTCGCGGGAGAGCAGTACTTC. The variable domain in full, with the rest retrieved from reference TRBV7-2 and TRBJ2-7, is GAGVSQSPSNKVTEKGKDVELRCDPISGHTALYWYRQSLGQGLEFLIYFQGNSAPDKSGLPSDRFSAERTGGSVSTLTIQRTQQEDSAVYLCASSPLVAGEQYFGPGTRLTVT.

The chain joins TRBV2 to TRBJ2-3; the match to TRBD2 covers 7 bases. The CDR3 loop spans 12 amino acids. The germline CDR1 and CDR2 sequences are SNHLY and FYNNEI. With V trimmed by 6 bases and J by 4 bases, 1 base remained unmatched. CDR3 nucleotides: TGTGCCAGCAGGCGGGAGTCAGATACGCAGTATTTT. This encodes CASRRESDTQYF.

V gene TRBV19 combines with J gene TRBJ2-5, with no clear D. The germline gives CDR1 LNHDA, CDR2 SQIVND (reference sequence). The CDR3 is made up of 13 amino acids. V lost 0 bases and J lost 6, with 8 bases in between. CDR3 region: CASSIEPSQTQYF. The DNA for the CDR3 is TGTGCCAGTAGTATAGAACCAAGCCAGACCCAGTACTTC.

The J gene is TRBJ1-1, the V gene TRBV2, with D perhaps TRBD1 (6 bases). This CDR3 region has 13 residues. CDR1 SNHLY and CDR2 FYNNEI come from the germline V gene. Trimming took off 7 bases at V and 6 bases at J, with 15 bases between the two ends. The DNA for the CDR3 is TGTGCCAGCACACAGGGATGGGGCGCTGAAGCTTTCTTT. Amino acid sequence: CASTQGWGAEAFF.

In this sample, this clone turned up a few times. Here the CDR3 reads CASSVSRGNYGYTF. DNA for the CDR3: TGTGCCAGCAGTGTCAGCAGGGGGAACTATGGCTACACCTTC. This chain uses TRBV2 with TRBJ1-2, with 7 nucleotides matching TRBD1. The length of the CDR3 is 14 residues. V was pared by 4 bases and J by 2 bases, with 4 bases of the junction left unmatched. The germline CDR1 and CDR2 sequences are SNHLY and FYNNEI.

This chain connects TRBV2 to TRBJ1-5; a possible D gene is TRBD1 (5 bases). Germline CDR1 and CDR2: SNHLY and FYNNEI. V shed 5 bases and J shed 2 bases, with 10 bases lying between them. The CDR3 sequence is 14 residues long. The CDR3 region is CASSRTRGNQPQHF. DNA of the CDR3: TGTGCCAGCAGTAGGACACGGGGCAATCAGCCCCAGCATTTT.

This clone was counted a few times. The chain joins TRBV7-8 to TRBJ2-2, with TRBD1 as a possible D gene (5 bases). This CDR3 is built from 14 residues. V gave up 5 bases and J gave up 5 bases, with 12 bases separating them. Per germline, CDR1 SGHVS and CDR2 FQNEAQ. The CDR3 DNA is TGTGCCAGCAGCAAGGGGCAGGGAACCGGGGAGCTGTTTTTT. Residues: CASSKGQGTGELFF.

V gene TRBV28 combines with J gene TRBJ1-1; unclear D gene. Germline V gene lookup returns CDR1 MDHEN and CDR2 SYDVKM. The ends were cut back, 5 bases at V and 0 bases at J, with 13 bases in the middle. The CDR3 consists of 15 residues. CDR3 DNA: TGTGCCAGCAGTGCCCCTATAGCCATGAACACTGAAGCTTTCTTT. Translating gives CASSAPIAMNTEAFF.

This clone was seen only a few times. Here the CDR3 reads CASSLSVGNTEAFF. CDR3 nucleotide sequence: TGTGCCAGCAGTTTAAGTGTCGGGAACACTGAAGCTTTCTTT. The chain has TRBV27 and TRBJ1-1; D is undetermined. V was clipped by 2 bases and J by 1 base, with 8 bases between them. The CDR3 covers 14 residues. Germline loops: CDR1 MNHEY, CDR2 SMNVEV (reference sequence).

The gene calls are TRBV5-1 and TRBJ1-1, with D possibly being TRBD1 (6 bases). V dropped 3 bases and J dropped 4 bases, with 13 bases sitting between them. Looked up from germline, CDR1 is SGHRS and CDR2 is YFSETQ. This CDR3 is built from 14 residues. CDR3 sequence (DNA): TGCGCCAGCAGCTCAAAGGGCAGGGGCACTGAAGCTTTCTTT. It translates to CASSSKGRGTEAFF.

The chain is built from TRBV7-9 and TRBJ2-7; D perhaps matches TRBD1 (5 bases). Germline V gene data show CDR1 as SEHNR and CDR2 as FQNEAQ (reference sequence). V was cut by 5 bases and J by 1 base, with 12 bases left in between. This CDR3 comprises 14 residues. In DNA, the CDR3 is TGTGCCAGCAGCCCCACCCCAGGGTCCTACGAGCAGTACTTC. Residues: CASSPTPGSYEQYF.

In this sample, this clone turned up a few times. V gene TRBV5-1 combines with J gene TRBJ1-1, with TRBD1 identical over 9 bases. The CDR3 totals 12 residues. Germline V gene lookup returns CDR1 SGHRS and CDR2 YFSETQ. Trimming removed 4 bases from V and 9 bases from J; junction bases left unmatched: 4. CDR3 loop: CASSVDRGQAFF. The CDR3 DNA reads TGCGCCAGCAGCGTGGACAGGGGACAAGCTTTCTTT. The entire variable domain, with the rest obtained from reference TRBV5-1 and TRBJ1-1, is as follows: KAGVTQTPRYLIKTRGQQVTLSCSPISGHRSVSWYQQTPGQGLQFLFEYFSETQRNKGNFPGRFSGRQFSNSRSEMNVSTLELGDSALYLCASSVDRGQAFFGQGTRLTVV.

The chain links TRBV19 to TRBJ1-2; TRBD1 aligns across 7 bases. The J segment lost 4 bases and the V segment lost 4 bases, leaving 6 bases of the junction unmatched. The CDR3 has 14 amino acids. Per the germline V gene, CDR1 is LNHDA and CDR2 is SQIVND (reference sequence). In DNA form, the CDR3 reads TGTGCCAGTAGTACCTCGACAGGGAGCTATGGCTACACCTTC. Translated: CASSTSTGSYGYTF. The full variable domain, in which reference TRBV19 and TRBJ1-2 provide the parts outside the CDR3, is DGGITQSPKYLFRKEGQNVTLSCEQNLNHDAMYWYRQDPGQGLRLIYYSQIVNDFQKGDIAEGYSVSREKKESFPLTVTSAQKNPTAFYLCASSTSTGSYGYTFGSGTRLTVV.

This chain connects TRBV30 to TRBJ1-1; a possible D gene is TRBD1 (6 bases). The CDR3 sequence is 14 residues long. V lost 5 bases to trimming and J lost 2 bases, with 15 bases between them. Germline-derived CDR1 and CDR2 are GTSNPN and SVGIG (reference sequence). The CDR3 here is CAWDRRATNTEAFF. The CDR3 bases are TGTGCCTGGGACAGGAGGGCGACTAACACTGAAGCTTTCTTT.

In its sample, this clone was seen a few times. CDR3 loop: CASSARGRGANSYNEQFF. The DNA for the CDR3 is TGCGCCAGCAGCGCGCGGGGTAGGGGCGCAAACTCCTACAATGAGCAGTTCTTC. The rearrangement uses TRBV5-1 and TRBJ2-1; D perhaps matches TRBD2 (6 bases). The V end lost 4 bases, the J end lost 0 bases, and 20 bases lay between the germline ends. This CDR3 is 18 amino acids long. Germline assignment: CDR1 SGHRS and CDR2 YFSETQ.

The gene calls are TRBV5-1 and TRBJ2-2; TRBD2 matches 9 bases. This CDR3 region has 17 residues. In germline, CDR1 is SGHRS, CDR2 YFSETQ. V was clipped by 1 base and J by 1 base; unmatched bases: 5. Written as DNA, the CDR3 is TGCGCCAGCAGCTTGATCAGCGGGAGGAAGAACACCGGGGAGCTGTTTTTT. Its translation is CASSLISGRKNTGELFF.

This rearrangement joins TRBV5-1 to TRBJ2-7; the D is unclear. V lost 1 base, J lost 6 bases, and 14 bases lay in between. The germline V gene has CDR1 SGHRS and CDR2 YFSETQ. The CDR3 length is 14 residues. CDR3 loop: CASSLTLPLLEQYF. CDR3 coding DNA: TGCGCCAGCAGCTTGACTCTACCTCTTCTCGAGCAGTACTTC.

This clone was detected many times. The chain employs TRBV7-6 and TRBJ1-1; no clear D gene. The germline gives CDR1 SGHVS, CDR2 FNYEAQ. Trimming removed 4 bases at V and 3 bases at J, with 9 bases between. CDR3 length: 13 residues. The CDR3: CASSSWADTEAFF. DNA of the CDR3: TGTGCCAGCAGCTCATGGGCCGACACTGAAGCTTTCTTT.

This clone has a handful of counts. An end of the junction does not agree with germline; a read error may underlie this. The chain uses TRBV2 and TRBJ2-3, with 8 bases matching TRBD2. The CDR3 totals 15 residues. CDR1 SNHLY and CDR2 FYNNEI come from the germline V gene. CDR3 sequence (DNA): TGTGTCAGCAGTGCGAATAGCGGGACCACAGATACGCAGTATTTT. It specifies CVSSANSGTTDTQYF.

The V call is TRBV7-3, the J call TRBJ2-3, with 12 positions matching TRBD2. Trimming at V came to 2 bases and at J to 10 bases, leaving 4 bases not matched to a gene. This CDR3 spans 14 amino acids. Germline V gene sequence: CDR1 SGHTA, CDR2 FQGTGA. The CDR3 sequence is CASSLGLAGGAQYF. The DNA for the CDR3 is TGTGCCAGCAGCTTAGGTCTAGCGGGAGGGGCGCAGTATTTT.

The table lists this clone with a few counts. The V call is TRBV7-2, the J call TRBJ2-7, with D possibly TRBD2 on 5 matching bases. The CDR3 sequence is 14 residues long. Trimming pared 5 bases from V and 6 bases from J, leaving 17 bases between. CDR1 is SGHTA, CDR2 FQGNSA, per germline. The CDR3 is CASSPALSSVEQYF. In DNA, the CDR3 is TGTGCCAGCAGCCCCGCCCTCAGTAGCGTCGAGCAGTACTTC.

CDR3 in amino acids: CASSQDRAHYGYTF. The CDR3 region has the DNA TGTGCCAGCAGCCAAGACAGGGCCCACTATGGCTACACCTTC. This chain joins TRBV14 and TRBJ1-2, with D possibly TRBD1 on 5 matching bases. The CDR3 consists of 14 residues. CDR1 SGHDN and CDR2 FVKESK come from the germline V gene. V gave up 0 bases and J gave up 3 bases, with 8 bases separating them.

The chain is built from TRBV4-1 and TRBJ2-3; the match to TRBD2 covers 11 bases. CDR3 length equals 16 residues. From germline, CDR1 is MGHRA and CDR2 YSYEKL. Unmatched junction bases numbered 4, after V lost 3 bases and J lost 2 bases. CDR3 loop: CASSQGSGRATDTQYF. Here the CDR3 DNA reads TGCGCCAGCAGCCAGGGTAGCGGGAGGGCCACAGATACGCAGTATTTT.

This chain joins TRBV6-5 and TRBJ1-1; the match to TRBD1 covers 9 bases. CDR1 MNHEY and CDR2 SVGAGI come from the germline V gene. This CDR3 comprises 15 residues. J lost 7 bases, V lost 5 bases, and 11 bases had no gene match. In nucleotides, the CDR3 is TGTGCCAGCAGTAAAACAGGGGGCGGGATTCGTGAAGCTTTCTTT. Its protein product is CASSKTGGGIREAFF.

V is TRBV5-6 and J is TRBJ1-3; D is undetermined. V was pared by 4 bases and J by 0 bases, with 14 bases between. CDR1 is SGHDT, CDR2 YYEEEE, per germline. The CDR3 has 16 amino acids. CDR3 nucleotides: TGTGCCAGCAGCCTCCGGGCAGATCTCTCTGGAAACACCATATATTTT. This gives the protein CASSLRADLSGNTIYF. Combining the CDR3 with reference TRBV5-6 and TRBJ1-3 gives the whole variable domain DAGVTQSPTHLIKTRGQQVTLRCSPKSGHDTVSWYQQALGQGPQFIFQYYEEEERQRGNFPDRFSGHQFPNYSSELNVNALLLGDSALYLCASSLRADLSGNTIYFGEGSWLTVV.

This rearrangement joins TRBV18 to TRBJ1-1; D not resolved. This CDR3 has 16 amino acids. The germline V gene has CDR1 KGHSH and CDR2 LQKENI. Trimming left V 5 bases short and J 0 bases short, with 16 bases between. This CDR3 is CASSSRRAAMNTEAFF. The CDR3 DNA follows: TGTGCCAGCTCATCACGACGAGCAGCTATGAACACTGAAGCTTTCTTT.

About this clone: Other nucleotide sequences in the sample specify the same CDR3. J is TRBJ2-1 and V is TRBV14; TRBD2 agrees at 11 bases. The CDR3 totals 15 residues. Germline V CDR1 and CDR2: SGHDN, FVKESK. Trimming cost V 3 bases and J 5 bases; bases outside gene matches: 3. CDR3 DNA: TGTGCCAGCAGCCATGGACTAGCGGGTAACAATGAGCAGTTCTTC. It encodes CASSHGLAGNNEQFF. Combining the CDR3 with reference TRBV14 and TRBJ2-1 gives the whole variable domain EAGVTQFPSHSVIEKGQTVTLRCDPISGHDNLYWYRRVMGKEIKFLLHFVKESKQDESGMPNNRFLAERTGGTYSTLKVQPAELEDSGVYFCASSHGLAGNNEQFFGPGTRLTVL.

The chain couples TRBV2 to TRBJ2-7, with D possibly TRBD1 on 7 matching bases. Trimming took 9 bases from V and 2 from J, leaving 17 bases between them. This CDR3 has 14 residues. CDR1 is SNHLY and CDR2 is FYNNEI in the germline V gene. For the CDR3, the DNA is TGTGCCAGTACTGGGCAGGGGGGCACCTACGAGCAGTACTTC. The encoded protein is CASTGQGGTYEQYF.